Sequencing of this T cell receptor beta chain was carried out in a study of PD-L1 blockade in urothelial cancer. Overall study: Once treatment had started, blood was analyzed at 3 weeks (second dose) and again at 6 weeks. Reported median T cell count for blood samples was about 150,000.

The time point here: pretreatment peripheral blood. The CDR3 sequence is 15 residues long. In germline, CDR1 is SGHNT, CDR2 YYREEE (reference sequence). Between the trimmed V and J ends, which lost 4 bases and 5 bases, there was a span of 18 bases. Libraries were prepared by immunoSEQ multiplex PCR; TCRdb keeps only in-frame clonotypes and omits some of them. The repertoire holds about 80,000 clones, with around four fifths as singletons. The TCR was taken from a man aged 35 to 55 with urothelial cancer. The chain employs TRBV5-4 and TRBJ2-5, with D maybe TRBD2 (7 bases). Sequenced material: PBMCs, taken around atezolizumab (anti-PD-L1) treatment. CDR3 sequence: CASSRSTGGGETQYF. The CDR3 DNA sequence: TGTGCCAGCAGCCGCTCGACGGGGGGCGGGGAGACCCAGTACTTC.